This T cell receptor beta chain was captured in a study of metastatic and nonmetastatic thyroid tumors. How the authors handled the data: For papillary thyroid cancer, a distant-metastasis classifier was constructed from CDR3 differences observed across clinicopathological groups. TCRdb reassembled clones from the PCR reads with MiXCR. The V and J calls shown here were made by TCRdb, not taken from the authors' results. Of roughly 20,000 clones detected, roughly a third appear once; the ten largest clones hold 29%. This clone occurred many times. The identical CDR3 is also encoded by other nucleotide sequences in the sample. V shed 4 bases, J shed 3 bases, and the junction held 3 bases outside the gene matches. The germline CDR1 and CDR2 sequences are MNHEY and SMNVEV (reference sequence). This CDR3 has 16 amino acids. Thyroid surgery was performed in patients who had received no treatment beforehand.

This receptor was identified in a female donor with papillary thyroid cancer or a benign thyroid nodule (not recorded which). Some clones in this sample may be carry-over from other donors' samples. This rearrangement joins TRBV27 to TRBJ2-3; TRBD2 agrees at 14 bases. Source material: tumor tissue. The CDR3 protein is CASSSRLAGGTDTQYF. The CDR3 bases are TGTGCCAGCAGTTCCCGACTAGCGGGAGGGACAGATACGCAGTATTTT.